This is a list of T cell receptor beta chains from one sample in a study of blood T cell repertoires in COVID-19. Using immunoSEQ multiplex PCR, the repertoire was profiled, and TCRdb retains in-frame clones only, with some absent. Here the sample spans about 160,000 clones, about 83% being singletons. The sequencing input was peripheral blood. These receptors were taken from a woman of 80 years or more with acute or convalescent COVID-19. Both conserved end residues are part of each CDR3. D genes are given only for firm matches. Clone size is shown for a subset of rows, as once, few, many or a class of expanded clone.

clone size	V gene	J gene	D gene	CDR3 DNA	CDR3 protein
.	TRBV7-6	TRBJ2-3	TRBD2	TGTGCCAGCAGCTTAGCGCTGACTAGCGGGAGGTATGGGATAGATACGCAGTATTTT	CASSLALTSGRYGIDTQYF
.	TRBV6-5	TRBJ2-4	TRBD2	TGTGCCAGCAGTCCTAGGACTAGCGGGAGGGACATTCAGTACTTC	CASSPRTSGRDIQYF
.	TRBV24-1	TRBJ2-5	TRBD1	TGTGCCACCAGTGATATAGGACAGGGCCAAGAGACCCAGTACTTC	CATSDIGQGQETQYF
.	TRBV6-5	TRBJ1-5	TRBD1	TGTGCCAGCAGAAAGGAAGGGGGCAGGCAGCCCCAGCATTTT	CASRKEGGRQPQHF
.	TRBV7-2	TRBJ1-5	.	TGTGCCAGCAGCCTCCAGGGAGGGTTATATCAGCCCCAGCATTTT	CASSLQGGLYQPQHF
.	TRBV10-3	TRBJ1-1	.	TGTGCCATCAGTGCAGGGCTGAACACTGAAGCTTTCTTT	CAISAGLNTEAFF
.	TRBV10-1	TRBJ2-1	TRBD2	TGCGCCAGCAGTGGGGCTAGCGGAGGCAATGAGCAGTTCTTC	CASSGASGGNEQFF
.	TRBV7-9	TRBJ1-1	.	TGTGCCAGCAGCACAACCGGGCGTAGGGGGACTGAAGCTTTCTTT	CASSTTGRRGTEAFF
once	TRBV2	TRBJ2-1	TRBD2	TGTGCCAGCAGTGATGGGTCTAGCGGGAGGGCAGGCTCCTACAATGAGCAGTTCTTC	CASSDGSSGRAGSYNEQFF
.	TRBV4-1	TRBJ2-7	.	TGCGCCAGCAGGACCCGGGTGGGGGGTTCCTACGAGCAGTACTTC	CASRTRVGGSYEQYF
.	TRBV5-1	TRBJ2-7	TRBD1	TGCGCCAGCAGCAGGACGACAGGGATCCACGAGCAGTACTTC	CASSRTTGIHEQYF
.	TRBV27	TRBJ1-5	.	TGTGCCAGCAGTCCGGGTCCTCGTGGTGGCAATCAGCCCCAGCATTTT	CASSPGPRGGNQPQHF
.	TRBV29-1	TRBJ1-1	TRBD1	TGCAGCGTTGTCCCACAGGGGGCCGGGACTGAAGCTTTCTTT	CSVVPQGAGTEAFF
.	TRBV6-1	TRBJ2-5	.	TGTGCCAGCAGTGAAGCGCTCAGGGAAGAGACCCAGTACTTC	CASSEALREETQYF
.	TRBV19	TRBJ1-2	.	TGTGCCAGTAGCCCACGAAACGGAGGAGTTATTTATGGCTACACCTTC	CASSPRNGGVIYGYTF
.	TRBV27	TRBJ2-1	TRBD1	TGTGCCACCGGGACAGGGGTCTACAATGAGCAGTTCTTC	CATGTGVYNEQFF
.	TRBV28	TRBJ1-2	TRBD1	TGTGCCAGCAGTTCTTTCACAGGGGGCGCTCCTAACTATGGCTACACCTTC	CASSSFTGGAPNYGYTF
.	TRBV5-6	TRBJ1-2	.	TGTGCCAGCAGCTTGGGGACAGTAAACTATGGCTACACCTTC	CASSLGTVNYGYTF
.	TRBV7-2	TRBJ1-2	.	TGTGCCAGCAGAGAAAGGAGCACCTTGGCCGCGGGCTACACCTTC	CASRERSTLAAGYTF
.	TRBV5-4	TRBJ2-5	.	TGTGCCAGCAGCGGCTCTAGCGGAAGGGGGGAGACCCAGTACTTC	CASSGSSGRGETQYF
.	TRBV19	TRBJ1-3	TRBD1	TGTGCCAGTAGTCCGCGGACAGGGAATCTCGTCCACACCATATATTTT	CASSPRTGNLVHTIYF
.	TRBV3-1/TRBV3-2	TRBJ1-2	.	TGTGCCAGCAGCCAAGGGTCAGGGCCATACACCTTC	CASSQGSGPYTF
.	TRBV7-6	TRBJ2-7	.	TGTGCCAGCAGCTCTCGGAGGGGAGGGGGGGTACCTCCCTACGAGCAGTACTTC	CASSSRRGGGVPPYEQYF
.	TRBV10-3	TRBJ1-5	.	TGTGCCATCAGTGAGTCGAGCTCTTTTCAGCCCCAGCATTTT	CAISESSSFQPQHF
.	TRBV3-1/TRBV3-2	TRBJ2-5	TRBD2	TGTGCCAGCAGCCAAGATGCCCTAGCGGAAATCCAAGAGACCCAGTACTTC	CASSQDALAEIQETQYF
.	TRBV5-1	TRBJ2-2	.	TGCGCCAGCAGAAATAGGGGGAGCACCGGGGAGCTGTTTTTT	CASRNRGSTGELFF
.	TRBV4-1	TRBJ2-6	.	TGCGCCAGCAGCCAAGCGGTGGTTGGGGCCAACGTCCTGACTTTC	CASSQAVVGANVLTF
.	TRBV5-6	TRBJ1-6	.	TGTGCCAGCACGCAGGGCCAGTCACCCCTCCACTTT	CASTQGQSPLHF
.	TRBV27	TRBJ1-1	.	TGTGCCAGCAGGGGAGGGACCAAAGGTGGTCACACTGAAGCTTTCTTT	CASRGGTKGGHTEAFF